What follows are 30 T cell receptor beta chains derived from one specimen sequenced in a study of regulatory T cells in long-lasting Graves disease. Researchers made TCR beta libraries by using iRepertoire HTBI primers and running Arm-PCR on CDR3 regions. TCRdb redid the calling of the multiplex PCR reads with MiXCR, one entry per CDR3 protein. In the table there are approximately 400,000 distinct CDR3 sequences, around 14% of which are singletons. Time point here: newly diagnosed GD, antithyroid drugs for less than 3 months. Generation of the TCR library employed RNA extracted from PBMCs. The sample also formed part of further work on T cells in Graves' hyperthyroidism and ophthalmopathy.

The sequences come from peripheral blood mononuclear cells (PBMCs), collected at new diagnosis, from a patient treated with antithyroid drugs. The receptors were sampled from a woman aged 30 to 39 with Graves disease.

The V and J genes are TRBV7-2 and TRBJ1-6; 7 positions agree with TRBD1. CDR3 length: 13 amino acids. V shed 5 bases and J 11 bases; nucleotides not matched to a gene: 6. Looked up from germline, CDR1 is SGHTA and CDR2 is FQGNSA. The CDR3 DNA reads as TGTGCCAGCAGCCTCGACAGGGTACCACCCCTCCACTTT. Its protein is CASSLDRVPPLHF.

This clonotype was seen many times. V usage is TRBV6-1 and J usage is TRBJ1-1, with D possibly matching TRBD1 (5 bases). The germline V gene encodes CDR1 MNHNS and CDR2 SASEGT. Between the trimmed V and J ends, which lost 11 bases and 7 bases, there was a span of 14 bases. The CDR3 spans 11 residues. CDR3 nucleotide sequence: TGTGCCGCGGTGACGGGGCTTGAAGCTTTCTTT. Amino acids: CAAVTGLEAFF.

This clonotype was recorded a few times. The chain combines TRBV6-5 with TRBJ2-7, with D perhaps assigned TRBD1 or TRBD2 (5 bases each). The CDR3 totals 15 residues. V was shortened by 0 bases and J by 4 bases, with 13 bases between the two germline ends. Germline V gene lookup returns CDR1 MNHEY and CDR2 SVGAGI. The CDR3 bases are TGTGCCAGCAGTTACTCCCGGGACGGATCTTACGAGCAGTACTTC. It specifies CASSYSRDGSYEQYF.

Many counts were recorded for this clonotype. CDR3 bases: TGTGCCAGCAGTTCCAGAGCGGGAGAGTACCTCTACGAGCAGTACTTC. As protein: CASSSRAGEYLYEQYF. This chain connects TRBV6-2 or TRBV6-3 to TRBJ2-7; TRBD2 matches at 8 bases. The CDR3 sequence is 16 residues long. J gave up 3 bases and V 4 bases, and 11 bases lay outside the gene matches. The germline V gene has CDR1 MNHEY and CDR2 SVGEGT.

At least ten counts were recorded for this clonotype. V gene TRBV28 combines with J gene TRBJ1-4, with D unresolved. The CDR3 contains 12 residues. Germline V CDR1 and CDR2: MDHEN, SYDVKM. The V gene lost 5 bases and the J gene lost 11 bases, with 12 bases spanning the gap. The CDR3 reads CASSPHSEKLFF. The CDR3 region has the DNA TGTGCCAGCAGTCCCCACAGTGAGAAACTGTTTTTT.

This CDR3 is CASSPGPVYEQYF. The CDR3 region has the DNA TGTGCCAGCAGCCCGGGACCGGTGTACGAGCAGTACTTC. V usage is TRBV9 and J usage is TRBJ2-7, with D perhaps being TRBD1 or TRBD2 (5 bases each). The CDR3 runs to 13 residues. The V gene lost 4 bases and the J gene lost 4 bases, with 12 bases spanning the gap. Germline V gene sequence: CDR1 SGDLS, CDR2 YYNGEE. Based on the CDR3 plus reference TRBV9 and TRBJ2-7, the full variable domain is DSGVTQTPKHLITATGQRVTLRCSPRSGDLSVYWYQQSLDQGLQFLIQYYNGEERAKGNILERFSAQQFPDLHSELNLSSLELGDSALYFCASSPGPVYEQYFGPGTRLTVT.

This clonotype was found a few times. The chain couples TRBV7-2 to TRBJ2-5, with 7 bases identical to TRBD1. The V gene end was trimmed by 5 bases and the J gene end by 5 bases; junction bases not matched to a gene: 17. There are 17 residues in the CDR3. Germline V CDR1 and CDR2: SGHTA, FQGNSA. Written as DNA, the CDR3 is TGTGCCAGCAGCCCGAGGTGGGACAGTCCTACGAGGGAGACCCAGTACTTC. Its protein product is CASSPRWDSPTRETQYF.

This clonotype was seen a handful of times. The V gene is TRBV27, the J gene TRBJ2-2; 11 bases fit TRBD2. CDR1 and CDR2 from the germline V gene are MNHEY and SMNVEV (reference sequence). This CDR3 has 15 residues. J gave up 6 bases and V 7 bases, and 7 bases lay outside the gene matches. The CDR3 nucleotides read TGTGCCAGCAATATGGTAGCGGGAGGGGCCGGGGAGCTGTTTTTT. It specifies CASNMVAGGAGELFF.

This clonotype turned up a few times. This chain links TRBV4-1 with TRBJ1-6; 10 bases match TRBD1. The J segment lost 9 bases and the V segment lost 4 bases, leaving 12 bases of the junction unmatched. The CDR3 length is 17 residues. Germline loops: CDR1 MGHRA, CDR2 YSYEKL. CDR3 protein: CASSPAETGGLSSPLHF. The CDR3 DNA reads as TGCGCCAGCAGCCCCGCTGAGACAGGGGGCCTCTCTTCACCCCTCCACTTT.

Concerning this clonotype: A much larger clone differs by one base, so this may be a read error. V gene TRBV3-1 combines with J gene TRBJ2-1; D is possibly TRBD2 (6 bases). The CDR3 has 17 residues. V was pared by 8 bases and J by 5 bases, with 25 bases between. From germline, CDR1 is LGHDT and CDR2 YNNKEL (reference sequence). The CDR3 protein is CASLARQKRVSHNEQFF. Here the CDR3 DNA reads TGTGCCAGCCTAGCGAGACAAAAGAGGGTTAGCCACAATGAGCAGTTCTTC.

This sequence joins TRBV12-3 or TRBV12-4 and TRBJ1-3, with 7 nucleotides matching TRBD1. Unmatched junction bases numbered 11, after V lost 5 bases and J lost 10 bases. This CDR3 comprises 14 residues. CDR3 DNA sequence: TGTGCCAGCAGTAAAGGCCGACAGGGTTTAACCATATATTTT. It translates to CASSKGRQGLTIYF.

This clonotype came up many times. The chain is built from TRBV28 and TRBJ2-1, with 8 nucleotides matching TRBD2. Germline V gives CDR1 MDHEN, CDR2 SYDVKM. The CDR3 is 15 amino acids. Trimming at V came to 0 bases and at J to 5 bases, leaving 3 bases not matched to a gene. Here the CDR3 reads CASSLWLAGDNEQFF. The DNA for the CDR3 is TGTGCCAGCAGTTTATGGCTAGCGGGCGACAATGAGCAGTTCTTC.

This clonotype has ten or more counts. The chain uses TRBV6-2 or TRBV6-3 and TRBJ2-7; 7 bases align to TRBD1. Trimming took 2 bases from V and 0 from J; bases not matched to a gene: 1. Germline V gene sequence: CDR1 MNHEY, CDR2 SVGEGT. The CDR3 runs 14 residues. The CDR3, as DNA: TGTGCCAGCAGTTACCGGGACAGCTCCTACGAGCAGTACTTC. Its translation is CASSYRDSSYEQYF.

In this sample, this clonotype turned up a few times. One end of the junction does not line up with germline, which may come from a read error. The chain links TRBV12-3 or TRBV12-4 to TRBJ2-2, with D tentatively TRBD1 or TRBD2 (5 bases each). The CDR3 has 13 amino acids. The CDR3 nucleotides are TGTGCCAGCACCCCCTGGGGGACCGGGGAGCTGGTTTTT. Its translation is CASTPWGTGELVF.

This clonotype was recorded many times. This chain joins TRBV4-2 and TRBJ2-2, with TRBD2 matching 8 bases. This CDR3 has 15 residues. Germline CDR1 is LGHNA and CDR2 is YNFKEQ. V was pared by 8 bases and J by 0 bases, with 5 bases of the junction left unmatched. CDR3 protein: CASGNSGTNTGELFF. The CDR3 DNA reads TGTGCCAGCGGAAATAGCGGGACGAACACCGGGGAGCTGTTTTTT.

This clonotype was detected ten times or more. J is TRBJ2-7 and V is TRBV30, with D unresolved. The V and J ends lost 2 bases and 2 bases respectively, with 7 bases between them. The germline V gene has CDR1 GTSNPN and CDR2 SVGIG (reference sequence). This CDR3 region has 12 residues. The CDR3 loop is CAWSPQAYEQYF. The DNA of the CDR3 is TGTGCCTGGAGTCCCCAGGCCTACGAGCAGTACTTC.

This clonotype was recorded many times. The chain links TRBV11-2 to TRBJ1-5; D ambiguous. V lost 6 bases, J lost 4 bases, and 13 bases lay in between. The CDR3 is 14 amino acids. The V gene's germline CDR1 is SGHAT and CDR2 FQNNGV. The DNA of the CDR3 is TGTGCCAGCAGTTTATCTGGGCCGAATCAGCCCCAGCATTTT. Residues: CASSLSGPNQPQHF.

This clonotype was recorded many times. This chain joins TRBV7-3 and TRBJ2-5; the match to TRBD2 covers 8 bases. The CDR3 is made up of 15 amino acids. The germline CDR1 and CDR2 sequences are SGHTA and FQGTGA. The V gene end was trimmed by 1 base and the J gene end by 7 bases; junction bases not matched to a gene: 8. The CDR3 DNA follows: TGTGCCAGCAGCTTAAAAGCGGGAGCCCCGGGGACCCAGTACTTC. As protein: CASSLKAGAPGTQYF.

This chain joins TRBV3-1 and TRBJ1-2; possibly TRBD1 for D (5 bases). The germline V gene has CDR1 LGHDT and CDR2 YNNKEL (reference sequence). Trimming pared 4 bases from V and 4 bases from J, leaving 16 bases between. CDR3 length equals 15 residues. This chain's CDR3 is CASSPREVGFYGYTF. CDR3 DNA: TGTGCCAGCAGCCCCAGGGAGGTGGGGTTCTATGGCTACACCTTC.

This clonotype showed up many times. V and J are TRBV24-1 and TRBJ2-3; no firm D call. Trimming took off 2 bases at V and 0 bases at J, with 20 bases between the two ends. The CDR3 runs to 19 residues. Looked up from germline, CDR1 is KGHDR and CDR2 is SFDVKD. Here the CDR3 reads CATSDSFGASDLSTDTQYF. The DNA of the CDR3 is TGTGCCACCAGTGATTCTTTTGGAGCCTCCGACCTTAGCACAGATACGCAGTATTTT.

This clonotype was counted ten times or more. J is TRBJ1-2 and V is TRBV7-2; 12 nucleotides match TRBD1. The CDR3 covers 17 residues. V was pared by 2 bases and J by 2 bases, with 6 bases of the junction left unmatched. Germline CDR1 SGHTA, CDR2 FQGNSA. DNA of the CDR3: TGTGCCAGCAGCTTATCGGGACAGGGGGCTCGGAACTATGGCTACACCTTC. It translates to CASSLSGQGARNYGYTF. The variable domain in full, completed from reference TRBV7-2 and TRBJ1-2, reads GAGVSQSPSNKVTEKGKDVELRCDPISGHTALYWYRQSLGQGLEFLIYFQGNSAPDKSGLPSDRFSAERTGGSVSTLTIQRTQQEDSAVYLCASSLSGQGARNYGYTFGSGTRLTVV.

This chain joins TRBV19 and TRBJ1-1; the D gene is possibly TRBD1 (6 bases). V lost 3 bases to trimming and J lost 0 bases, with 8 bases between them. Germline lookup yields CDR1 LNHDA and CDR2 SQIVND (reference sequence). The CDR3 has 14 residues. CDR3 amino acids: CASSMAGVNTEAFF. The CDR3 DNA sequence: TGTGCCAGTAGTATGGCAGGGGTGAACACTGAAGCTTTCTTT.

The V call is TRBV20-1, the J call TRBJ2-1, with TRBD2 matching over 12 bases. Per the germline V gene, CDR1 is DFQATT and CDR2 is SNEGSKA (reference sequence). With V trimmed by 5 bases and J by 2 bases, 4 bases remained unmatched. This CDR3 comprises 15 residues. The CDR3 sequence is CSAELAGGPYNEQFF. The CDR3 nucleotides are TGCAGTGCTGAGCTAGCGGGAGGGCCCTACAATGAGCAGTTCTTC.

Many counts were recorded for this clonotype. J is TRBJ2-3 and V is TRBV9, with 15 nucleotides matching TRBD2. Germline V gives CDR1 SGDLS, CDR2 YYNGEE. The CDR3 is made up of 17 amino acids. V lost 3 bases, J lost 5 bases, and 7 bases stayed unmatched. DNA of the CDR3: TGTGCCAGCAGCGCACTTCCGGGACTAGCGGGAGGAGATACGCAGTATTTT. Amino acids: CASSALPGLAGGDTQYF.

This clonotype was recorded only once. This chain joins TRBV5-1 and TRBJ2-1; TRBD1 or TRBD2 may be the D gene (5 bases each). Germline V lookup: CDR1 SGHRS, CDR2 YFSETQ. The CDR3 covers 16 residues. With 0 bases removed from V and 5 bases from J, the gap between germline ends came to 15 bases. The CDR3 protein is CASSLASGTKNNEQFF. The CDR3 DNA reads as TGCGCCAGCAGCTTGGCCTCCGGGACGAAAAACAATGAGCAGTTCTTC. Filled out from reference TRBV5-1 and TRBJ2-1, the complete variable domain reads KAGVTQTPRYLIKTRGQQVTLSCSPISGHRSVSWYQQTPGQGLQFLFEYFSETQRNKGNFPGRFSGRQFSNSRSEMNVSTLELGDSALYLCASSLASGTKNNEQFFGPGTRLTVL.

This clonotype turned up a few times. This rearrangement joins TRBV7-2 to TRBJ2-7; 9 nucleotides align to TRBD1. V gave up 1 base and J gave up 4 bases; unmatched junction bases: 8. Germline V CDR1 and CDR2: SGHTA, FQGNSA. This CDR3 comprises 16 residues. The DNA of the CDR3 is TGTGCCAGCAGCTTAGGGAGCCGGGACAGGGTATACGAGCAGTACTTC. It specifies CASSLGSRDRVYEQYF.

This clonotype occurred many times. The chain recombines TRBV28 with TRBJ2-3, with 7 bases identical to TRBD1. Per germline, CDR1 MDHEN and CDR2 SYDVKM. The CDR3 is 14 amino acids. Unmatched junction bases numbered 12, after V lost 6 bases and J lost 9 bases. DNA of the CDR3: TGTGCCAGCAGCGACCCCACCAGGGGGTTAACGCAGTATTTT. It is translated as CASSDPTRGLTQYF.

Concerning this clonotype itself: The junction departs from the called germline gene at one end, perhaps through a read error. CDR3 sequence: CSAGESGGRFF. The CDR3 region has the DNA TGCAGTGCTGGAGAGAGTGGGGGGCGGTTCTTC. This chain uses TRBV20-1 with TRBJ2-1; the D gene could be TRBD1 or TRBD2 (6 bases each). The CDR3 covers 11 residues. CDR1 is DFQATT, CDR2 SNEGSKA, per germline (reference sequence).

The chain employs TRBV6-9 and TRBJ2-6; 11 bases line up with TRBD1. Germline lookup yields CDR1 MNHGY and CDR2 SVAAGI. There are 19 residues in the CDR3. V shed 2 bases, J shed 3 bases, and the junction held 9 bases outside the gene matches. CDR3 loop: CASSYLRDRGEVGANVLTF. CDR3 bases: TGTGCCAGCAGTTATCTCCGGGACAGGGGGGAGGTTGGGGCCAACGTCCTGACTTTC.

In its sample, this clonotype was seen many times. The chain has TRBV5-4 and TRBJ2-3; D assignment may be TRBD1 or TRBD2 (6 bases each). With 0 bases removed from V and 8 bases from J, the gap between germline ends came to 22 bases. Germline V gene data show CDR1 as SGHNT and CDR2 as YYREEE (reference sequence). The CDR3 length is 17 residues. CDR3 coding DNA: TGTGCCAGCAGCTTGGTTGGGGGCGGGACACCCGAGGGTACGCAGTATTTT. Its translation is CASSLVGGGTPEGTQYF.